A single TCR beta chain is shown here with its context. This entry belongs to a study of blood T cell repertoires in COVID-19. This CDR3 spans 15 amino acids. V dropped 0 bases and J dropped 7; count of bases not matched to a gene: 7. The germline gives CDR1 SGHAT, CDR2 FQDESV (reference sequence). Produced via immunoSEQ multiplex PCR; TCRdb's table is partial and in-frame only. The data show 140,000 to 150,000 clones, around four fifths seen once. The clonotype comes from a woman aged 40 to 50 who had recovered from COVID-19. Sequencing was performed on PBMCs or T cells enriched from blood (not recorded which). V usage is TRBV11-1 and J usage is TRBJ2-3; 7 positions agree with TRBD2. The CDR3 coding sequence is TGTGCCAGCAGCTTAGCGGCGGGAGTTGGCTATACGCAGTATTTT. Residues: CASSLAAGVGYTQYF.